This T cell receptor (beta chain) was sequenced for a study of blood T cell repertoires in COVID-19. Whole-study context: COVID-19 samples collected from the United States, Italy and Spain covered acute and convalescent phases. T cells, B-cell-depleted T cells, or PBMCs provided the cDNA or gDNA that served as material.

Clinical history as reported by participants underpinned cohort assignment. Germline values: CDR1 SEHNR, CDR2 FQNEAQ (reference sequence). This CDR3 is built from 15 residues. The V end was cut by 4 bases, the J end by 7 bases, with 17 bases between. As handled by the study authors: Amplifying reference gene primers gave estimates of nucleated cell counts. Produced via immunoSEQ multiplex PCR; TCRdb's table is partial and in-frame only. Clone size and the V and J calls come from that table; the DNA yielded D and trimming. There are about 310,000 clones in the sample; approximately 90% occur only once, and about 8.9% lies in the top ten.

Sequenced input: PBMCs or T cells enriched from blood (not recorded which). The sequence came from a woman under 30 who had recovered from COVID-19. The chain uses TRBV7-9 and TRBJ2-1; a possible D gene is TRBD1 (5 bases). CDR3 nucleotides: TGTGCCAGCAGCTCTCGTACAGGAGTGTGGAATGAGCAGTTCTTC. Encoded protein: CASSSRTGVWNEQFF.